This TCR beta chain appears in the sequencing data of a study of sequential checkpoint blockade in melanoma. Study-level information: First-line arms were nivolumab then ipilimumab, or the reverse, randomized 1:1. After both sequences, patients received maintenance nivolumab.

Germline V gene sequence: CDR1 SGDLS, CDR2 YYNGEE. After removal of 3 bases from V and 0 bases from J, the junction contained 9 bases not matched to a gene. The CDR3 length is 17 residues. TCRdb's table, derived via immunoSEQ multiplex PCR, lists solely in-frame clones and lacks some. The sample shows approximately 9,300 clones, less than 80% of them seen only once. Treatment: randomized to nivolumab then ipilimumab (arm A) or the reverse (arm B). Patients had received no earlier DNA-damaging chemotherapy. PBMC sorting kept live CD3+CD8+ cells without CD19 or CD56. The sequence was collected from a human donor with melanoma. The V and J genes are TRBV9 and TRBJ2-5; TRBD2 matches at 9 bases. Sequencing was performed on CD8+ T cells sorted from blood (inferred from file names), taken from a patient given nivolumab and ipilimumab in sequence. The CDR3 region has the DNA TGTGCCAGCAGCGCCCCCCGAGCTAGCGGGAACCAAGAGACCCAGTACTTC. Its translation: CASSAPRASGNQETQYF.